This TCR beta chain was captured in a study of T cells in Graves' hyperthyroidism and ophthalmopathy. Trimming cost V 1 base and J 1 base, with 11 bases left between them. The germline V gene encodes CDR1 SGHVS and CDR2 FQNEAQ. The CDR3 is 16 amino acids. Amplification targeted TCR beta CDR3 regions from RNA transcripts. The TCR CDR3 was amplified in a first-round RT-PCR using the HTBI primer set. One entry per CDR3 protein, called by TCRdb with MiXCR from the multiplex PCR reads. The sample records 550,000 to 800,000 distinct CDR3 sequences, about 17% being singletons. As for this clonotype: This CDR3 is missing its conserved last phenylalanine or tryptophan, likely due to a read error.

The receptor comes from a man aged 18 to 30 with Graves' hyperthyroidism. The sample taken for sequencing was blood. J is TRBJ2-1 and V is TRBV7-8, with D unclear. CDR3 nucleotides: TGTGCCAGCAGCTTAGGACCTGGGATATCCTACAATGAGCAGTTCCTC. Translating gives CASSLGPGISYNEQFL.